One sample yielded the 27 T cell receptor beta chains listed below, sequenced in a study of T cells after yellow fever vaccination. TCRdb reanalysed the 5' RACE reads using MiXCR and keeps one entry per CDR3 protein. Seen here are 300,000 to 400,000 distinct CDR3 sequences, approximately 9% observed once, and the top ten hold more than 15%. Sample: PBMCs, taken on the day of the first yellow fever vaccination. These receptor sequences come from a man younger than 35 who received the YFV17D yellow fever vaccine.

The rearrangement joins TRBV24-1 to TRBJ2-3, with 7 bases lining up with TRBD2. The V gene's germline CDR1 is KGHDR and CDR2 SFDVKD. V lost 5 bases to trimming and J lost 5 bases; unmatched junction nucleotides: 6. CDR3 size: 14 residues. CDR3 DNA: TGTGCCACCAGTGCGGCGGGGGTAGGAGATACGCAGTATTTT. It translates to CATSAAGVGDTQYF.

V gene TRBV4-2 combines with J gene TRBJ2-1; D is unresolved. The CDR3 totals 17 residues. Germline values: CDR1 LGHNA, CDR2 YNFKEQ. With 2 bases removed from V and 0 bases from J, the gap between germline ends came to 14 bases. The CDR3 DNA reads TGTGCCAGCAGCCAAAGGGTAGCCTTCAGCTCCTACAATGAGCAGTTCTTC. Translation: CASSQRVAFSSYNEQFF.

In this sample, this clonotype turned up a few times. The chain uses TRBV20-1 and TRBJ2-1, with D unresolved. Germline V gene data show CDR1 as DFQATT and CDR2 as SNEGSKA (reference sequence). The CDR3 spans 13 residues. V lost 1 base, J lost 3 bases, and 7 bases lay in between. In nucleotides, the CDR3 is TGCAGTGCTAGAGTCAGGTACTACAATGAGCAGTTCTTC. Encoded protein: CSARVRYYNEQFF.

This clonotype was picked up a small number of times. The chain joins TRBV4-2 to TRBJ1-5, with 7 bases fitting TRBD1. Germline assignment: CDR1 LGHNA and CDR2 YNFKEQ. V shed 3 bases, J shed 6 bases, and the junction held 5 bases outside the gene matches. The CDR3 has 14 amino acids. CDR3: CASSHITGAQPQHF. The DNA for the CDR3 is TGTGCCAGCAGCCATATCACAGGGGCTCAGCCCCAGCATTTT.

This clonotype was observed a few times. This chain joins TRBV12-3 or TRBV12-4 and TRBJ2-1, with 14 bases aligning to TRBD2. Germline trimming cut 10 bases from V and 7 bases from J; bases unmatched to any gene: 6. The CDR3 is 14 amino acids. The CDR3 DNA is TGTGCCACCGACGGGACTAGCGGGGGTAATGAGCAGTTCTTC. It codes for CATDGTSGGNEQFF.

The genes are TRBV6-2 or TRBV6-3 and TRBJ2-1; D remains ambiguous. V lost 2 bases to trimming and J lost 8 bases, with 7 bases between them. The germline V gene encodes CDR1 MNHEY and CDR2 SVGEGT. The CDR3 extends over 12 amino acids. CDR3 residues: CASSYPVYEQFF. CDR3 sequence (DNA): TGTGCCAGCAGTTACCCAGTCTATGAGCAGTTCTTC.

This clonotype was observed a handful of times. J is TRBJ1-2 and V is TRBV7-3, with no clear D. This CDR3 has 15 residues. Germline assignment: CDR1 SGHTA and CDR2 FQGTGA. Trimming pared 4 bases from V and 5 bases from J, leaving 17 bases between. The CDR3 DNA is TGTGCCAGCAGCTCCCCCGGACTCGGCGTGTATGGCTACACCTTC. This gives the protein CASSSPGLGVYGYTF.

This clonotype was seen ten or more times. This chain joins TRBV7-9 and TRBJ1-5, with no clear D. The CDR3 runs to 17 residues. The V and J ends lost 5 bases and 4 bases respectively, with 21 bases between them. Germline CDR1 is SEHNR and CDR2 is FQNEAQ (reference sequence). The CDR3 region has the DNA TGTGCCAGCAGCGAAACCGCGGACGGCTATAATAATCAGCCCCAGCATTTT. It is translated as CASSETADGYNNQPQHF.

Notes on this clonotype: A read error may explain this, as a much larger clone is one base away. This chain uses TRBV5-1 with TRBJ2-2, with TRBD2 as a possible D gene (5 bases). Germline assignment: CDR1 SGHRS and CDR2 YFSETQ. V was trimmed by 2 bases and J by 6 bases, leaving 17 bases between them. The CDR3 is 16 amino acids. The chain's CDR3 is CASSLYTRSRAGELFF. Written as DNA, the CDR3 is TGCGCCAGCAGCTTATATACACGGTCGAGGGCCGGGGAGCTGTTTTTT.

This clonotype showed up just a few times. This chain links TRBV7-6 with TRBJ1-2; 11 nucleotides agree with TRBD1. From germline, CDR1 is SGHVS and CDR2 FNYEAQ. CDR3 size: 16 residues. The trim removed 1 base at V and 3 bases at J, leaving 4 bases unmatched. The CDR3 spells CASSLGGTGGDYGYTF. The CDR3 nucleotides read TGTGCCAGCAGCTTAGGCGGGACAGGGGGTGACTATGGCTACACCTTC.

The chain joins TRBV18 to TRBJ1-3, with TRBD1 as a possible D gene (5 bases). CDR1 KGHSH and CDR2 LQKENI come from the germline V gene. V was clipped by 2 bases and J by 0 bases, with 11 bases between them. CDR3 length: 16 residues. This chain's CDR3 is CASSPWGVTSGNTIYF. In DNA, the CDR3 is TGTGCCAGCTCACCATGGGGGGTAACCTCTGGAAACACCATATATTTT.

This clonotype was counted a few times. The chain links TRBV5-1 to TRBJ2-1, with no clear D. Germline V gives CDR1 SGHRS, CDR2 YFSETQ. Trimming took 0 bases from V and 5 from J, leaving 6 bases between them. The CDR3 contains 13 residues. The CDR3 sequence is CASSLEPNNEQFF. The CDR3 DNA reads TGCGCCAGCAGCTTGGAGCCAAACAATGAGCAGTTCTTC.

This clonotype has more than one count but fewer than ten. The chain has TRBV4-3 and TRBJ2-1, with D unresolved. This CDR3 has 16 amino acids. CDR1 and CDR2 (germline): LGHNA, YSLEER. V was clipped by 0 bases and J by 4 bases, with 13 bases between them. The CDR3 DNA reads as TGCGCCAGCAGCCAAGACGCCTCTTCCCGATACAATGAGCAGTTCTTC. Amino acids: CASSQDASSRYNEQFF.

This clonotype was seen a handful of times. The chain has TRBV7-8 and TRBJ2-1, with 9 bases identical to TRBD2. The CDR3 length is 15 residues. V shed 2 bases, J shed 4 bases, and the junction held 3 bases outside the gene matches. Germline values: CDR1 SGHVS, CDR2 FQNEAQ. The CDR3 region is CASSLRGGVYNEQFF. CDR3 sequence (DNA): TGTGCCAGCAGCTTACGCGGGGGGGTTTACAATGAGCAGTTCTTC.

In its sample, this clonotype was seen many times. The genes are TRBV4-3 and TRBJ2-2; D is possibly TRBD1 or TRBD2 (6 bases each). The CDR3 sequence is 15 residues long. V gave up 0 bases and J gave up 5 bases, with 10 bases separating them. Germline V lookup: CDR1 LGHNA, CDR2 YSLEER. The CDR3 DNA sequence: TGCGCCAGCAGCCAAGATTGGGGGGCGACCGGGGAGCTGTTTTTT. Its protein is CASSQDWGATGELFF.

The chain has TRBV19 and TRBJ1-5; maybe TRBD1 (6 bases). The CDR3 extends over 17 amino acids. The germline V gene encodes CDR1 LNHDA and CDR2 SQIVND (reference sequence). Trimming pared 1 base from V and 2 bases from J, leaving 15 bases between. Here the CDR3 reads CASSIVGAWVGNQPQHF. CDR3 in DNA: TGTGCCAGTAGTATAGTGGGGGCCTGGGTCGGCAATCAGCCCCAGCATTTT.

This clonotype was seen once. The CDR3 DNA reads TGTGCCAGCAGCCTACGGGTCCGGGAACTGTTTTTT. It translates to CASSLRVRELFF. The chain joins TRBV21-1 to TRBJ1-4; the D call of TRBD1 is as the table states it, not checked on the DNA. TRBV21-1 is termed a pseudogene. This CDR3 comprises 12 residues.

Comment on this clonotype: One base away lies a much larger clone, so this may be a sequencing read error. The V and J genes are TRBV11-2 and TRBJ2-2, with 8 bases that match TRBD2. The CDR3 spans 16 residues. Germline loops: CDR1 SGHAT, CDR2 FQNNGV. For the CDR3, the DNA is TGTGCCAGCAGCTTCTTTAGCGGGGCGAACGCCGGGGAGCTGTTTTTT. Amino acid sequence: CASSFFSGANAGELFF. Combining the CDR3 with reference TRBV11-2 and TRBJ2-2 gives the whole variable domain EAGVAQSPRYKIIEKRQSVAFWCNPISGHATLYWYQQILGQGPKLLIQFQNNGVVDDSQLPKDRFSAERLKGVDSTLKIQPAKLEDSAVYLCASSFFSGANAGELFFGEGSRLTVL.

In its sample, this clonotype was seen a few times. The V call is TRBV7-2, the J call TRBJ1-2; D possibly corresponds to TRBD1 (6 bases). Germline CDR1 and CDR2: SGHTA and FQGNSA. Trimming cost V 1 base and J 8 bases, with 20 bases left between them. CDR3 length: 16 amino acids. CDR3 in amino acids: CASSLGVGGRSGGYTF. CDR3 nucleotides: TGTGCCAGCAGCTTAGGGGTGGGGGGCCGCTCCGGGGGCTACACCTTC.

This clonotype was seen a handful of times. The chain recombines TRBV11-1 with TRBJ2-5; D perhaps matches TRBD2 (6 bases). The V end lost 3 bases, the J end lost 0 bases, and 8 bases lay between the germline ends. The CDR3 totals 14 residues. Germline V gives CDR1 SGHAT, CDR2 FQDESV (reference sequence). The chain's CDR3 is CASSFIADQETQYF. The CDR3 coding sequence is TGTGCCAGCAGCTTCATAGCGGACCAAGAGACCCAGTACTTC. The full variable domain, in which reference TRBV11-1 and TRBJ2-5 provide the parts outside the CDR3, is EAEVAQSPRYKITEKSQAVAFWCDPISGHATLYWYRQILGQGPELLVQFQDESVVDDSQLPKDRFSAERLKGVDSTLKIQPAELGDSAMYLCASSFIADQETQYFGPGTRLLVL.

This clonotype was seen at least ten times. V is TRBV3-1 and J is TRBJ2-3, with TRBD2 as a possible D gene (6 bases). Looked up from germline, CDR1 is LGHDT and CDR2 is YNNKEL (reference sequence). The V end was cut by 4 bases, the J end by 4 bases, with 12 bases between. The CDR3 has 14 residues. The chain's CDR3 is CASSRGGVPDTQYF. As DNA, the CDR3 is TGTGCCAGCAGCCGCGGCGGGGTCCCAGATACGCAGTATTTT.

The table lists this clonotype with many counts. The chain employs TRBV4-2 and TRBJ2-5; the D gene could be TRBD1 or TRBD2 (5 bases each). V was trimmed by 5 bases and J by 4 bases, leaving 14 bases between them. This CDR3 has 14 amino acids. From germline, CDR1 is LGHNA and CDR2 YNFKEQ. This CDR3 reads CASSTPRDPETQYF. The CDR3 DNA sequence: TGTGCCAGCAGCACCCCCCGGGACCCAGAGACCCAGTACTTC.

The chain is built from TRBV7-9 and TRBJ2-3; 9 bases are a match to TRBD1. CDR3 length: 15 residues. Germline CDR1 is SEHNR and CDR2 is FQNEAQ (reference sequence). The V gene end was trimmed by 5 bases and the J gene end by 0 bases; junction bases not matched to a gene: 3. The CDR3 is CASSLTGGSTDTQYF. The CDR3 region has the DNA TGTGCCAGCAGCCTGACAGGGGGTAGCACAGATACGCAGTATTTT.

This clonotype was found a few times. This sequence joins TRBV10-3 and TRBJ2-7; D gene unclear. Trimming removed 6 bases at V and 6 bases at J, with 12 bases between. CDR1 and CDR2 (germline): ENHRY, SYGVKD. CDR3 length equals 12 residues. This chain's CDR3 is CAISPRGSEQYV. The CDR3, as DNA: TGTGCCATCAGCCCTCGTGGCAGCGAGCAGTACGTC.

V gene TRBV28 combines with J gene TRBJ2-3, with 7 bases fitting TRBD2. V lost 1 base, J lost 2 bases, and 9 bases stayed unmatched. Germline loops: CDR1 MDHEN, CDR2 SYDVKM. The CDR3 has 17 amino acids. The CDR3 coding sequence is TGTGCCAGCAGTTTATATAGGGCGGGGGAGGCCACAGATACGCAGTATTTT. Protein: CASSLYRAGEATDTQYF.

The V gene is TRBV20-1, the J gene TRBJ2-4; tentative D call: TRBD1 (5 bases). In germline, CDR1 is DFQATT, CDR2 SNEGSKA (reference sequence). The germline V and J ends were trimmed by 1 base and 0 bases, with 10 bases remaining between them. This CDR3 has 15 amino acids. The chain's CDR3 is CSARGGTGAKNIQYF. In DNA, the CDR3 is TGCAGTGCTAGAGGCGGCACAGGAGCCAAAAACATTCAGTACTTC.

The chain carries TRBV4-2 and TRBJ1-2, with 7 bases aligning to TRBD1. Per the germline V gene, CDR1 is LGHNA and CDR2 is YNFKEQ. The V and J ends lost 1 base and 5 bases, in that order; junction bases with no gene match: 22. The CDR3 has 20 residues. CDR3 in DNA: TGTGCCAGCAGCCAAGTCTTTTCCACCAGACAGGGCGGGCGGCGATATGGCTACACCTTC. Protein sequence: CASSQVFSTRQGGRRYGYTF.